This T cell receptor beta chain comes out of a study of T cell responses to AZD1222 COVID-19 vaccine. TCRdb keeps only in-frame clones here, not all; method: immunoSEQ multiplex PCR. This sample has 95,000 to 110,000 clones, with about 85% found just once. In this sample, this clone turned up a few times. Its target is unknown. Study-level points and caveats: Possibly, clonal diversity was underestimated; donors were largely white British and included more females.

The TCR sequence derives from an adult who received the AZD1222 COVID-19 vaccine. The sequencing used peripheral blood, collected 28 days after the second AZD1222 dose.

DNA of the CDR3: TGTGCCACCAGTGATACCCCAGACGGAAGCAATCAGCCCCAGCATTTT. Its translation is CATSDTPDGSNQPQHF. The gene calls are TRBV24-1 and TRBJ1-5; D is unclear. The CDR3 runs to 16 residues. V gave up 3 bases and J gave up 1 base, with 12 bases separating them. Germline CDR1 KGHDR, CDR2 SFDVKD.